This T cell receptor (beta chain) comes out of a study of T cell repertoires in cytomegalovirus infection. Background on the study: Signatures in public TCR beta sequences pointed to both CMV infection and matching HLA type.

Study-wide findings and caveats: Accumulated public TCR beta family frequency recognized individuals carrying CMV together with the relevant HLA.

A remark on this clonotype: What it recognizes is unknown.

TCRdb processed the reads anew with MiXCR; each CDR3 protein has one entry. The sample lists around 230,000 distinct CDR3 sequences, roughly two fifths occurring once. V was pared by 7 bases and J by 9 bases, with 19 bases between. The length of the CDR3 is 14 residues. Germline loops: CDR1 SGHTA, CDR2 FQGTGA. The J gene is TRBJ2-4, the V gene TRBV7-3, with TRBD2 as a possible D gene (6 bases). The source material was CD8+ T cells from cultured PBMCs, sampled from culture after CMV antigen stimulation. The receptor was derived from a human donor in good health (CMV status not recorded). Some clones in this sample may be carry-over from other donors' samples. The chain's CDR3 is CASIGGSRPSIQYF. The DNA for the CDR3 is TGTGCCAGCATCGGGGGTTCCAGGCCCAGCATTCAGTACTTC.